The source of this T cell receptor (beta chain) is a study of shared clonotypes between healthy human individuals. Background on the study: Each donor's CD4 naive and CD4 memory cells filled three plates apiece, CD8 naive two, and CD8 memory one.

This clone occurred a few times. What it binds is not known. From CD4+ cells came CD45RA+ naive and CD45RA-negative memory subsets. Running of the assay took place at deep level. Method: immunoSEQ multiplex PCR; TCRdb's copy keeps in-frame clones and lacks some. Here the sample spans about 700,000 clones, about 74% being singletons. Study outcomes and limitations: Despite large depth, rarefaction showed incomplete sorted-subset sequencing.

This receptor was identified in a woman younger than 45 in good health. The specimen was memory CD4+ T cells sorted from blood. This sample's subset: CD45RA-negative fraction.

This CDR3 reads CASSSGVYNEQFF. The CDR3 DNA sequence: TGTGCCAGCAGCTCCGGTGTTTACAATGAGCAGTTCTTC. The rearrangement links TRBV11-2 to TRBJ2-1, with unresolved D. Trimming took 4 bases from V and 4 from J, leaving 8 bases between them. The CDR3 is 13 residues long. Looked up from germline, CDR1 is SGHAT and CDR2 is FQNNGV.